This entry features one TCR beta chain sequence. The antigen is unknown. This sample was included in a study of OX40 agonist ivuxolimab in advanced cancers. The data were produced by immunoSEQ multiplex PCR, yet TCRdb's version contains in-frame clones alone and is incomplete. The data show around 84,000 clones, with roughly 84% seen just once and approximately 7.4% held by the top ten. Study-wide results and limits: Low normalized T-cell clonal expansion was also seen in some nonresponders. In the 0.1 to 3.0 mg/kg range, CD4+ and CD8+ blood T cells had expanded clonally by week 6.

The CDR3 length is 11 residues. Trimming took off 4 bases at V and 4 bases at J, with 8 bases between the two ends. Germline V gene data show CDR1 as SQVTM and CDR2 as ANQGSEA. This clonotype originated in an adult with an advanced solid tumor such as melanoma, head and neck, liver or kidney cancer. The V gene is TRBV29-1, the J gene TRBJ2-7; D gene ambiguous. Sequenced material: CD4+ or CD8+ T cells sorted from blood, taken in a trial of the OX40 agonist ivuxolimab. The CDR3 sequence: CSVAQTYEQYF. In nucleotides, the CDR3 is TGCAGCGTTGCGCAGACTTACGAGCAGTACTTC.